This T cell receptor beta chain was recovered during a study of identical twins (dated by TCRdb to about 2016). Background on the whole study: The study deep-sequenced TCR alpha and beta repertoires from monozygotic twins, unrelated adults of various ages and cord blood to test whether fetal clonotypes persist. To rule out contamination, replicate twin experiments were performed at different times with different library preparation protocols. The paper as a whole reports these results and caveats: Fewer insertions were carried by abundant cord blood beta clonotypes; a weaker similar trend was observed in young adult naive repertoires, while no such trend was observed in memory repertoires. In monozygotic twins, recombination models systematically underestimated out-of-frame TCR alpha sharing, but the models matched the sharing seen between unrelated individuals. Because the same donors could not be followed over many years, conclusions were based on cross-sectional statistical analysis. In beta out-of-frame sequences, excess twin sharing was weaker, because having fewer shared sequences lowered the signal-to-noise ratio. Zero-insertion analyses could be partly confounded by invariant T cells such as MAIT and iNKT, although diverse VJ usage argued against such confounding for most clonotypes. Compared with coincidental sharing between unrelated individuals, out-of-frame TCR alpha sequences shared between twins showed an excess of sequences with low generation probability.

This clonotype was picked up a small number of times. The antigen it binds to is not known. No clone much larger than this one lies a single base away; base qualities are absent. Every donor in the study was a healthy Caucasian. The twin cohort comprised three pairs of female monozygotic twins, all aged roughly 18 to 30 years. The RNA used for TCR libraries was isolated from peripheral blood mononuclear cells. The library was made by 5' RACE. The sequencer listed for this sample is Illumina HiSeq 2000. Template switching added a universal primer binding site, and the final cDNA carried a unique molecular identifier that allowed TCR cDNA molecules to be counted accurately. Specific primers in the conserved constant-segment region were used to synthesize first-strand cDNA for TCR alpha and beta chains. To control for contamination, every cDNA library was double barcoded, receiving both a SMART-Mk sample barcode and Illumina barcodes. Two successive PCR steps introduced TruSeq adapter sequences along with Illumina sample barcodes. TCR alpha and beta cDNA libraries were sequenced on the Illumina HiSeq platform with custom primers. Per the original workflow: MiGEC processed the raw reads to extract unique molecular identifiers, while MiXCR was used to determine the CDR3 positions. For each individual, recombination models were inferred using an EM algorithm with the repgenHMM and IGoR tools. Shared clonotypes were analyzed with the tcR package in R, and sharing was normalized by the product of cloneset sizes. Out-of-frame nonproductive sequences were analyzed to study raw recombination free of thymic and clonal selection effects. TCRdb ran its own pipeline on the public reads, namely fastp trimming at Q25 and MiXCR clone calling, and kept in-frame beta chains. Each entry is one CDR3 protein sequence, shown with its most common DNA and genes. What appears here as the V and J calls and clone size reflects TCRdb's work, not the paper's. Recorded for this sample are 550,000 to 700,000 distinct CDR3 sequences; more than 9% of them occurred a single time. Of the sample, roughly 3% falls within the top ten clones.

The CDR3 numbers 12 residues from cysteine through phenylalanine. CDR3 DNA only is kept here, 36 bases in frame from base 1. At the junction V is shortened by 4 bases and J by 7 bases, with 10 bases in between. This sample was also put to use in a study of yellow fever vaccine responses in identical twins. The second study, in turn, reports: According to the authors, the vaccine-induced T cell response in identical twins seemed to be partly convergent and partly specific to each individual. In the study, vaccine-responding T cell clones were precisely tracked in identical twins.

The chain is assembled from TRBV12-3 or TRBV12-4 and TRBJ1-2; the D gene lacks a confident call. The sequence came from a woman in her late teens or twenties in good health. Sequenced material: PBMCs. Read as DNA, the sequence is TGTGCCAGCAGTTCGAAGATAAGTGGCTACACCTTC. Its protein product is CASSSKISGYTF.